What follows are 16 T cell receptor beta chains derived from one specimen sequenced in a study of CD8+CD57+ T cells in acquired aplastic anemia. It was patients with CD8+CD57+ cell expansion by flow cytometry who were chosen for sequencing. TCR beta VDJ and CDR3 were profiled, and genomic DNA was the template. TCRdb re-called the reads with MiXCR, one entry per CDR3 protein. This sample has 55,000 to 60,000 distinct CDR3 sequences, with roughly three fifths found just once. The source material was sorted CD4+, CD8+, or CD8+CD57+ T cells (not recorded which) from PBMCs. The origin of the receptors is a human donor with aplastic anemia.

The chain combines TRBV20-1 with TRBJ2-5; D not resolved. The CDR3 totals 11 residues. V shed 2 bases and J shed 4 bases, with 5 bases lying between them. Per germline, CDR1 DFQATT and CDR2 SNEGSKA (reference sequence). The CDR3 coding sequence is TGCAGTGCTAGATGGGGAGAGACCCAGTACTTC. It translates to CSARWGETQYF.

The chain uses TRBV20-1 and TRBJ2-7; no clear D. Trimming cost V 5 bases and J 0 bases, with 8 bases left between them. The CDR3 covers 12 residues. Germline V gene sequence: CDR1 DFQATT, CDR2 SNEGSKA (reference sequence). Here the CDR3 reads CSASTASYEQYF. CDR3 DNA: TGCAGTGCTTCGACTGCCTCCTACGAGCAGTACTTC.

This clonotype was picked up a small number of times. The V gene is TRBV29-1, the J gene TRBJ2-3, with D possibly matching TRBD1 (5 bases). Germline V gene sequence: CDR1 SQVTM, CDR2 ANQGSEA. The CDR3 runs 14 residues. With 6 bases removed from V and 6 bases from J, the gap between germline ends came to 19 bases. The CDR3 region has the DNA TGCAGCGTGGACCGACCCCAGGGAACGGATACGCAGTATTTT. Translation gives CSVDRPQGTDTQYF.

The CDR3 DNA follows: TGTGCCAGCAGTTTCGCCGCTAGCTACGAGCAGTACTTC. Amino acid sequence: CASSFAASYEQYF. The chain recombines TRBV12-3 or TRBV12-4 with TRBJ2-7; no reliable D call. V lost 3 bases and J 3 bases, leaving 9 bases between the germline ends. The CDR3 covers 13 residues.

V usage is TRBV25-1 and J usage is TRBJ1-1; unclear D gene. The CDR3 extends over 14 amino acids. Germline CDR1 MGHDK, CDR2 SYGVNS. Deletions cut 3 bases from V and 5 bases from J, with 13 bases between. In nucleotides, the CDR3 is TGTGCCAGCAGTGAGCCCGGGCCGAGGACTGAAGCTTTCTTT. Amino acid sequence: CASSEPGPRTEAFF.

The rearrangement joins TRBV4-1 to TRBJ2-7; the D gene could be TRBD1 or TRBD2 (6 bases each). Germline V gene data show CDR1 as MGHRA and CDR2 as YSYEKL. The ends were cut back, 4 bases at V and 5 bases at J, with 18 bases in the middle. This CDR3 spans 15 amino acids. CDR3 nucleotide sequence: TGCGCCAGCAGCCTCGGGGGCCAGGGAGGTCACGAGCAGTACTTC. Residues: CASSLGGQGGHEQYF.

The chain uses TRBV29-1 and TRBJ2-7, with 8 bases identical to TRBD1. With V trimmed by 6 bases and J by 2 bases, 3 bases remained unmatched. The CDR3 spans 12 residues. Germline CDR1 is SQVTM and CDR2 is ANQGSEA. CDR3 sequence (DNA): TGCAGCGTGGGACAGGTGACCTACGAGCAGTACTTC. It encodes CSVGQVTYEQYF.

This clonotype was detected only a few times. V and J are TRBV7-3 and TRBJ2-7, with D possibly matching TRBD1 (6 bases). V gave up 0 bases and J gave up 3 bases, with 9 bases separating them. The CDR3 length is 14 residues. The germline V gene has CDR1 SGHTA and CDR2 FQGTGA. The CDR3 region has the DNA TGTGCCAGCAGCTTAACGCCGGGACACTACGAGCAGTACTTC. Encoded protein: CASSLTPGHYEQYF.

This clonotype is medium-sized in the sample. The CDR3 here is CASSSGPSYEQYF. Written as DNA, the CDR3 is TGTGCCAGCAGCTCGGGACCGAGCTACGAGCAGTACTTC. The rearrangement uses TRBV7-9 and TRBJ2-7, with D possibly being TRBD1 or TRBD2 (5 bases each). CDR3 length: 13 amino acids. CDR1 and CDR2 from the germline V gene are SEHNR and FQNEAQ (reference sequence). Trimming took off 4 bases at V and 3 bases at J, with 10 bases between the two ends. Full variable domain (remainder filled in from reference TRBV7-9 and TRBJ2-7): DTGVSQNPRHKITKRGQNVTFRCDPISEHNRLYWYRQTLGQGPEFLTYFQNEAQLEKSRLLSDRFSAERPKGSFSTLEIQRTEQGDSAMYLCASSSGPSYEQYFGPGTRLTVT.

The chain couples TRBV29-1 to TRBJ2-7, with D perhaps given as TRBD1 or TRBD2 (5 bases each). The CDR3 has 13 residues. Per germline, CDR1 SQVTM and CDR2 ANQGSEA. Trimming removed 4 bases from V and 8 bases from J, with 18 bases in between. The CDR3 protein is CSVALVGADKQYF. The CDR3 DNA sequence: TGCAGCGTTGCCTTGGTCGGGGCCGATAAGCAGTACTTC.

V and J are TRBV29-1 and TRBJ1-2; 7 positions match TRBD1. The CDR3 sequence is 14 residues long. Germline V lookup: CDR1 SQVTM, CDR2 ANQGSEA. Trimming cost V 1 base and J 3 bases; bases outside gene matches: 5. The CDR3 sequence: CSVEGQGRDYGYTF. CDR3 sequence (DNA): TGCAGCGTTGAAGGACAGGGACGCGACTATGGCTACACCTTC.

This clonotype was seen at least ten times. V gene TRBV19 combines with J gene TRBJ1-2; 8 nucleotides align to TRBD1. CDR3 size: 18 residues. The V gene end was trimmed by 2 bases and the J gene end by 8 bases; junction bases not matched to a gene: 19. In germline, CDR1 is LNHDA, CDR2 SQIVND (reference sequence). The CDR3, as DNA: TGTGCCAGTAGTATATTGGGGCCAGGGGGCCTTTCGTGGCAGGGCTACACCTTC. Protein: CASSILGPGGLSWQGYTF.

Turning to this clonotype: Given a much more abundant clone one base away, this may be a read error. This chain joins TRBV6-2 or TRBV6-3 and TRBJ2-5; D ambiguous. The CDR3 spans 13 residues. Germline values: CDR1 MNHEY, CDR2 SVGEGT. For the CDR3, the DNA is TGTGCCAGCAGTTACTTGTACCAAGAGACCCGGTACTTC. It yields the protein CASSYLYQETRYF.

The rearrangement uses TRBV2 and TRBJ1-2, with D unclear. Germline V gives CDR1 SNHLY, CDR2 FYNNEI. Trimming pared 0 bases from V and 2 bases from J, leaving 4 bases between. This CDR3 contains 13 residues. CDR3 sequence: CASSEAENYGYTF. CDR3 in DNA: TGTGCCAGCAGTGAAGCGGAAAACTATGGCTACACCTTC. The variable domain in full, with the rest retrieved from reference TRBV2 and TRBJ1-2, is EPEVTQTPSHQVTQMGQEVILRCVPISNHLYFYWYRQILGQKVEFLVSFYNNEISEKSEIFDDQFSVERPDGSNFTLKIRSTKLEDSAMYFCASSEAENYGYTFGSGTRLTVV.

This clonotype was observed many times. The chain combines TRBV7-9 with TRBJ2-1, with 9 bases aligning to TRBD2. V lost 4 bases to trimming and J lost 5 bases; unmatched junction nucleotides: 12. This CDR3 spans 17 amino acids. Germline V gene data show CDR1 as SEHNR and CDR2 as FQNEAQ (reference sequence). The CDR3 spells CASSSSQLAGTHNEQFF. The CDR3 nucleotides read TGTGCCAGCAGCTCCTCCCAGCTAGCGGGGACCCACAATGAGCAGTTCTTC.

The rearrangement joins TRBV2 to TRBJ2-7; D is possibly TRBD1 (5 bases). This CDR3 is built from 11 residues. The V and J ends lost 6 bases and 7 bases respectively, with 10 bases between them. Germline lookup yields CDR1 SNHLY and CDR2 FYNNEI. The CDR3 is CASRAGFEQYF. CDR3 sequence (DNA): TGTGCCAGCAGGGCAGGGTTTGAGCAGTACTTC.